The rows below give T cell receptor beta chains drawn from one sample of a study of breast tumors, draining lymph nodes, adjacent tissues. TCRdb re-called the multiplex PCR reads with MiXCR, one entry per CDR3 protein. The table shows about 270,000 distinct CDR3 sequences, with 30% occurring only once. The sequencing sample was made of axillary lymph node tissue. The receptors were gathered from a female donor with breast cancer. Some clones in this sample may be carry-over from other donors' samples. Both conserved end residues are part of each CDR3. A D gene is named only where the DNA matches it firmly. Rows may omit the clone size; those that give it use once, few, many or a size class.

D: NA
size: many
J: TRBJ2-5
V: TRBV2
CDR3: CASSKGGETQYF
DNA: TGTGCCAGCAGTAAGGGTGGAGAGACCCAGTACTTC

D: NA
size: once
J: TRBJ1-4
V: TRBV20-1
CDR3: CSARRATNEKLFF
DNA: TGCAGTGCACGCCGAGCAACTAATGAAAAACTGTTTTTT

D: NA
size: few
J: TRBJ2-2
V: TRBV20-1
CDR3: CSARGAGELSF
DNA: TGCAGTGCTAGGGGGGCCGGGGAGCTGTCTTTT

D: TRBD1
size: NA
J: TRBJ2-5
V: TRBV29-1
CDR3: CSVRNRGAAETQYF
DNA: TGCAGCGTCCGCAACAGGGGAGCGGCAGAGACCCAGTACTTC

D: TRBD2
size: many
J: TRBJ2-1
V: TRBV7-3
CDR3: CASSPLAGVLDEQFF
DNA: TGTGCCAGCAGCCCTCTTGCGGGAGTTTTGGATGAGCAGTTCTTC

D: NA
size: NA
J: TRBJ1-1
V: TRBV20-1
CDR3: CSATPQGRTEAFF
DNA: TGCAGTGCTACCCCGCAGGGTCGGACTGAAGCTTTCTTT

D: NA
size: NA
J: TRBJ1-1
V: TRBV19
CDR3: CASPPPRGSPEAFF
DNA: TGTGCCAGTCCACCCCCACGTGGGTCGCCTGAAGCTTTCTTT

D: NA
size: many
J: TRBJ1-6
V: TRBV7-9
CDR3: CASSLASSPLHF
DNA: TGTGCCAGCAGCTTAGCGAGTTCACCCCTCCACTTT

D: NA
size: many
J: TRBJ1-5
V: TRBV4-2
CDR3: CASSQGRTGNQPQHF
DNA: TGTGCCAGCAGCCAAGGCCGGACAGGCAATCAGCCCCAGCATTTT

D: TRBD2
size: many
J: TRBJ2-3
V: TRBV12-3/TRBV12-4
CDR3: CASSGLAGDTQYF
DNA: TGTGCCAGCAGCGGACTAGCGGGAGATACGCAGTATTTT

D: TRBD1
size: NA
J: TRBJ1-4
V: TRBV5-1
CDR3: CASSARTGATNEKLFF
DNA: TGCGCCAGCAGTGCTAGGACAGGTGCAACTAATGAAAAACTGTTTTTT

D: TRBD1
size: many
J: TRBJ1-4
V: TRBV29-1
CDR3: CSARQGAGDEKLFF
DNA: TGCAGCGCCCGACAGGGGGCGGGAGATGAAAAACTGTTTTTT

D: TRBD2
size: many
J: TRBJ2-3
V: TRBV9
CDR3: CASSVGSGSTDTQYF
DNA: TGTGCCAGCAGCGTAGGTAGCGGGAGTACAGATACGCAGTATTTT

D: TRBD1
size: NA
J: TRBJ1-5
V: TRBV6-4
CDR3: CASSQGGEDQLQHF
DNA: TGTGCCAGCAGTCAGGGGGGGGAAGACCAGCTCCAGCATTTT

D: TRBD2
size: NA
J: TRBJ2-1
V: TRBV12-5
CDR3: CASGLRAGRAEGGGQFF
DNA: TGTGCTAGTGGTTTAAGGGCGGGGAGGGCCGAGGGAGGTGGGCAGTTCTTC

D: TRBD1
size: NA
J: TRBJ2-5
V: TRBV3-1
CDR3: CASSQVEGAVDQYF
DNA: TGTGCCAGCAGCCAAGTAGAGGGGGCAGTCGACCAGTACTTC

D: NA
size: NA
J: TRBJ2-1
V: TRBV5-5
CDR3: CANATAYNEHFF
DNA: TGTGCCAACGCGACAGCCTACAATGAGCACTTCTTC

D: NA
size: NA
J: TRBJ2-7
V: TRBV5-1
CDR3: CASSLGGAFEQYF
DNA: TGCGCCAGCAGCTTGGGCGGGGCGTTCGAGCAGTACTTC

D: TRBD1
size: many
J: TRBJ1-2
V: TRBV24-1
CDR3: CATSDTGQGYGYTF
DNA: TGTGCCACCAGTGACACGGGACAGGGCTATGGCTACACCTTC

D: TRBD2
size: many
J: TRBJ2-5
V: TRBV12-3/TRBV12-4
CDR3: CASSLRLREGRETQYF
DNA: TGTGCCAGCAGTTTGAGATTGCGGGAGGGCCGGGAGACCCAGTACTTC

D: TRBD2
size: many
J: TRBJ2-7
V: TRBV7-9
CDR3: CASSKGAGEGEQYF
DNA: TGTGCCAGCAGCAAGGGTGCGGGAGAAGGCGAGCAGTACTTC

D: TRBD1
size: NA
J: TRBJ1-5
V: TRBV2
CDR3: CASRQGTNQPQHF
DNA: TGTGCCAGTCGACAGGGGACCAATCAGCCCCAGCATTTT